Listed below are T cell receptor beta chains from one sample, sequenced in a study of cytomegalovirus exposure and HLA in healthy donors. The method was immunoSEQ multiplex PCR; TCRdb's version includes in-frame clones alone and lacks a portion of them. Here the sample table reports 90,000 to 100,000 clones. Sequences were obtained from PBMCs. These receptors all come from a woman in her twenties or thirties in good health and CMV-seronegative. CDR3s include the opening cysteine and the closing phenylalanine or tryptophan. Fields, in order: D gene, J gene, V gene, CDR3 protein, CDR3 DNA. D genes are given only for firm matches.

d_gene: NA
j_gene: TRBJ1-1
v_gene: TRBV28
CDR3aa: CASSVITGEAFF
CDR3nt: TGTGCCAGCAGCGTTATCACAGGGGAAGCTTTCTTT

d_gene: TRBD1
j_gene: TRBJ2-3
v_gene: TRBV4-2
CDR3aa: CASSQDSGQGADTQYF
CDR3nt: TGTGCCAGCAGCCAAGATTCGGGACAGGGGGCAGATACGCAGTATTTT

d_gene: NA
j_gene: TRBJ2-7
v_gene: TRBV7-9
CDR3aa: CASTARYEQYF
CDR3nt: TGTGCCAGCACCGCGAGGTACGAGCAGTACTTC

d_gene: TRBD1
j_gene: TRBJ1-3
v_gene: TRBV28
CDR3aa: CASSRQGAAGNTIYF
CDR3nt: TGTGCCAGCAGCCGACAGGGGGCAGCTGGAAACACCATATATTTT

d_gene: TRBD2
j_gene: TRBJ2-1
v_gene: TRBV11-2
CDR3aa: CASSLGLAGYNEQFF
CDR3nt: TGTGCCAGCAGCTTAGGGCTAGCGGGTTACAATGAGCAGTTCTTC

d_gene: TRBD1
j_gene: TRBJ2-7
v_gene: TRBV30
CDR3aa: CAWSVDRGYEQYF
CDR3nt: TGTGCCTGGAGTGTGGACAGGGGATACGAGCAGTACTTC

d_gene: NA
j_gene: TRBJ2-7
v_gene: TRBV6-4
CDR3aa: CASSEGSGSSYEQYF
CDR3nt: TGTGCCAGCAGTGAGGGTAGCGGTAGCTCCTACGAGCAGTACTTC

d_gene: TRBD1
j_gene: TRBJ1-2
v_gene: TRBV5-4
CDR3aa: CASSPRPGQGRGYTF
CDR3nt: TGTGCCAGCAGCCCCCGCCCGGGACAGGGTCGGGGCTACACCTTC

d_gene: TRBD1
j_gene: TRBJ1-1
v_gene: TRBV27
CDR3aa: CASSWGGQGGTEAFF
CDR3nt: TGTGCCAGCAGTTGGGGAGGACAGGGGGGCACTGAAGCTTTCTTT

d_gene: NA
j_gene: TRBJ2-4
v_gene: TRBV6-6
CDR3aa: CASSYVGDVQYF
CDR3nt: TGTGCCAGCAGTTACGTAGGGGATGTACAGTACTTC

d_gene: TRBD1
j_gene: TRBJ2-3
v_gene: TRBV10-3
CDR3aa: CAIGTGGVDTQYF
CDR3nt: TGTGCCATCGGGACAGGGGGCGTAGATACGCAGTATTTT

d_gene: TRBD1
j_gene: TRBJ1-2
v_gene: TRBV5-4
CDR3aa: CASSVGQGSYGYTF
CDR3nt: TGTGCCAGCAGCGTGGGACAGGGAAGCTATGGCTACACCTTC

d_gene: NA
j_gene: TRBJ2-5
v_gene: TRBV15
CDR3aa: CATSRDKQGGGETQYF
CDR3nt: TGTGCCACCAGCAGAGATAAACAGGGTGGGGGTGAGACCCAGTACTTC

d_gene: NA
j_gene: TRBJ2-4
v_gene: TRBV28
CDR3aa: CASSLRAGVDIQYF
CDR3nt: TGTGCCAGCAGTTTGAGGGCAGGGGTGGACATTCAGTACTTC

d_gene: NA
j_gene: TRBJ1-2
v_gene: TRBV19
CDR3aa: CASITPGDSNYGYTF
CDR3nt: TGTGCCAGTATCACCCCTGGAGACAGTAACTATGGCTACACCTTC

d_gene: NA
j_gene: TRBJ2-7
v_gene: TRBV5-1
CDR3aa: CASSLGRSVTYEQYF
CDR3nt: TGCGCCAGCAGCTTGGGGCGAAGCGTTACCTACGAGCAGTACTTC

d_gene: NA
j_gene: TRBJ1-1
v_gene: TRBV6-5
CDR3aa: CASRASDRNTEAFF
CDR3nt: TGTGCCAGCAGAGCTTCCGACAGGAACACTGAAGCTTTCTTT

d_gene: NA
j_gene: TRBJ1-1
v_gene: TRBV5-4
CDR3aa: CASSREGTNTEAFF
CDR3nt: TGTGCCAGCAGCCGGGAGGGGACGAACACTGAAGCTTTCTTT

d_gene: TRBD2
j_gene: TRBJ2-1
v_gene: TRBV9
CDR3aa: CASSTLAGAYNEQFF
CDR3nt: TGTGCCAGCAGCACCCTAGCGGGAGCCTACAATGAGCAGTTCTTC

d_gene: TRBD2
j_gene: TRBJ2-7
v_gene: TRBV15
CDR3aa: CATSRAGTSSSSYEQYF
CDR3nt: TGTGCCACCAGCAGGGCCGGGACTAGCTCAAGCTCCTACGAGCAGTACTTC

d_gene: TRBD2
j_gene: TRBJ2-2
v_gene: TRBV19
CDR3aa: CASSMSGRNTGELFF
CDR3nt: TGTGCCAGTAGTATGAGCGGGAGGAACACCGGGGAGCTGTTTTTT

d_gene: NA
j_gene: TRBJ1-5
v_gene: TRBV28
CDR3aa: CASKTQGIGQPQHF
CDR3nt: TGTGCCAGCAAAACCCAGGGTATTGGTCAGCCCCAGCATTTT

d_gene: TRBD2
j_gene: TRBJ2-3
v_gene: TRBV6-6
CDR3aa: CASSSNSGGGTDTQYF
CDR3nt: TGTGCCAGCAGTTCCAATAGCGGGGGGGGGACAGATACGCAGTATTTT

d_gene: TRBD1
j_gene: TRBJ2-6
v_gene: TRBV5-8
CDR3aa: CASSLRDRGLTGANVLTF
CDR3nt: TGTGCCAGCAGCTTGCGGGACAGGGGGCTCACTGGGGCCAACGTCCTGACTTTC

d_gene: TRBD2
j_gene: TRBJ2-1
v_gene: TRBV9
CDR3aa: CASSPTLGSGSRKFF
CDR3nt: TGTGCCAGCAGCCCAACCCTAGGGAGCGGGAGTCGAAAGTTCTTC

d_gene: TRBD1
j_gene: TRBJ2-1
v_gene: TRBV28
CDR3aa: CASSIPGQGYNEQFF
CDR3nt: TGTGCCAGCAGTATACCGGGACAGGGCTACAATGAGCAGTTCTTC

d_gene: TRBD1
j_gene: TRBJ1-2
v_gene: TRBV13
CDR3aa: CASSASTGEVRNYGYTF
CDR3nt: TGTGCCAGCAGCGCGTCGACAGGGGAAGTCCGCAACTATGGCTACACCTTC

d_gene: NA
j_gene: TRBJ1-1
v_gene: TRBV6-1
CDR3aa: CASSGQMNTEAFF
CDR3nt: TGTGCCTCTTCAGGACAGATGAACACTGAAGCTTTCTTT

d_gene: TRBD2
j_gene: TRBJ2-7
v_gene: TRBV7-9
CDR3aa: CASSSSGNHPIYEQYF
CDR3nt: TGTGCCAGCAGCTCTAGCGGGAACCACCCCATCTACGAGCAGTACTTC

d_gene: NA
j_gene: TRBJ2-5
v_gene: TRBV28
CDR3aa: CASRPILEVGTQYF
CDR3nt: TGTGCCAGCAGGCCCATTCTAGAGGTTGGGACCCAGTACTTC

d_gene: NA
j_gene: TRBJ2-2
v_gene: TRBV9
CDR3aa: CASSVGFGQGTGELFF
CDR3nt: TGTGCCAGCAGCGTAGGATTTGGGCAGGGGACCGGGGAGCTGTTTTTT

d_gene: TRBD1
j_gene: TRBJ1-2
v_gene: TRBV11-2
CDR3aa: CASSLAFRDRSGYTF
CDR3nt: TGTGCCAGCAGCTTAGCATTCCGGGACAGGAGTGGCTACACCTTC

d_gene: TRBD1
j_gene: TRBJ2-7
v_gene: TRBV29-1
CDR3aa: CSVGGTGNYEQYF
CDR3nt: TGCAGCGTTGGGGGGACAGGGAACTACGAGCAGTACTTC

d_gene: NA
j_gene: TRBJ2-5
v_gene: TRBV11-2
CDR3aa: CASSEGGPETQYF
CDR3nt: TGTGCCAGCAGCGAGGGGGGGCCGGAGACCCAGTACTTC

d_gene: NA
j_gene: TRBJ1-4
v_gene: TRBV9
CDR3aa: CASSVGGRGYEKLFF
CDR3nt: TGTGCCAGCAGCGTAGGCGGCAGGGGTTACGAAAAACTGTTTTTT

d_gene: TRBD1
j_gene: TRBJ1-1
v_gene: TRBV5-1
CDR3aa: CASSPRDSYNTEAFF
CDR3nt: TGCGCCAGCAGCCCCCGGGACAGCTATAACACTGAAGCTTTCTTT

d_gene: NA
j_gene: TRBJ2-3
v_gene: TRBV10-3
CDR3aa: CAISAGRGDTDTQYF
CDR3nt: TGTGCCATCAGTGCGGGGAGGGGGGACACAGATACGCAGTATTTT

d_gene: NA
j_gene: TRBJ2-1
v_gene: TRBV20-1
CDR3aa: CSARGDNEQFF
CDR3nt: TGCAGTGCTAGAGGAGACAATGAGCAGTTCTTC

d_gene: NA
j_gene: TRBJ1-6
v_gene: TRBV7-6
CDR3aa: CASSQGTARSPLHF
CDR3nt: TGTGCCAGCAGCCAAGGGACTGCAAGGTCACCCCTCCACTTT